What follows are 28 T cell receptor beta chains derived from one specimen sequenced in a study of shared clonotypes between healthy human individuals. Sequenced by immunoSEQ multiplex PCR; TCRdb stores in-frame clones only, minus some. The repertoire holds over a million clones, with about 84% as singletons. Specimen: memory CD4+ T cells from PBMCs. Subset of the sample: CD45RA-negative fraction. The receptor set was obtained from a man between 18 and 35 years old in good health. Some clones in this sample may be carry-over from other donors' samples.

The CDR3 DNA reads TGTGCCAGCAGCGTAGGCGTTAGCGACGACAATGAGCAGTTCTTC. Its protein is CASSVGVSDDNEQFF. The J gene is TRBJ2-1, the V gene TRBV9; the D gene is possibly TRBD2 (5 bases). Trimming cost V 0 bases and J 5 bases, with 12 bases left between them. The CDR3 consists of 15 residues. CDR1 SGDLS and CDR2 YYNGEE come from the germline V gene.

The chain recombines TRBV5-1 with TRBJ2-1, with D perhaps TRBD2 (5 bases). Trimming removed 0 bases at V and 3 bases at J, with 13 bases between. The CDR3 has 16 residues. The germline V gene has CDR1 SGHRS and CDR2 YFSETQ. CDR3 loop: CASSLEGVVFYNEQFF. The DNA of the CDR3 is TGCGCCAGCAGCTTGGAGGGAGTTGTGTTCTACAATGAGCAGTTCTTC.

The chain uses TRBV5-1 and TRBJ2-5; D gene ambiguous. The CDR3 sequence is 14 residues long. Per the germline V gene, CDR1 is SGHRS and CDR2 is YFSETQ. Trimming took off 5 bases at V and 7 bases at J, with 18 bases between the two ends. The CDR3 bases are TGCGCCAGCAGAATTGTACTGGGCGAAGCGACCCAGTACTTC. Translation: CASRIVLGEATQYF.

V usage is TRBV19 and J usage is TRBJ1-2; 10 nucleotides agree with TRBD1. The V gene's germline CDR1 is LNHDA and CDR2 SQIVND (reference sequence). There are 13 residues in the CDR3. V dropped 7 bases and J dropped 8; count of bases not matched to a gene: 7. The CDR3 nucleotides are TGTGCCAGTAACCGGGACAGGGGTTGGGGCTACACCTTC. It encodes CASNRDRGWGYTF.

This CDR3 reads CASSYGHEQYF. The CDR3 nucleotides are TGTGCCAGCAGTTACGGGCACGAGCAGTACTTC. The chain uses TRBV6-5 and TRBJ2-7; no clear D. Deletions cut 2 bases from V and 5 bases from J, with 4 bases between. In germline, CDR1 is MNHEY, CDR2 SVGAGI. The CDR3 runs to 11 residues.

The chain's CDR3 is CASSGGTGYEQYF. CDR3 nucleotides: TGCGCCAGCAGCGGGGGGACGGGCTACGAGCAGTACTTC. This chain uses TRBV5-1 with TRBJ2-7, with D possibly TRBD2 on 6 matching bases. Between the trimmed V and J ends, which lost 4 bases and 3 bases, there was a span of 11 bases. Germline V CDR1 and CDR2: SGHRS, YFSETQ. This CDR3 region has 13 residues.

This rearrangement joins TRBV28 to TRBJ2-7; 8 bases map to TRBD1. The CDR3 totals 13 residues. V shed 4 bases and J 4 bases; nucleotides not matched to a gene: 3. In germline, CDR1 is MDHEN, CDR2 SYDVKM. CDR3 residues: CASSYRTGYEQYF. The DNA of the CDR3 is TGTGCCAGCAGTTACCGGACAGGGTACGAGCAGTACTTC.

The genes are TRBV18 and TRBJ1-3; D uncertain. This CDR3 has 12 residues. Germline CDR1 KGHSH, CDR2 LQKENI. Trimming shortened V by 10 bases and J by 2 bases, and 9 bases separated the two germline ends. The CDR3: CATKDPGNTIYF. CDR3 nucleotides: TGTGCCACCAAGGACCCTGGAAACACCATATATTTT.

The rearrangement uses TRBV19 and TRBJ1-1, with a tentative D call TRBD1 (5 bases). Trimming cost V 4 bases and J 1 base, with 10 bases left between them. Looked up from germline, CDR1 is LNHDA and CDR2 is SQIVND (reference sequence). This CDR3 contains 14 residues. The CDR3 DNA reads TGTGCCAGTAGTACCGACAGATCGAACACTGAAGCTTTCTTT. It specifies CASSTDRSNTEAFF.

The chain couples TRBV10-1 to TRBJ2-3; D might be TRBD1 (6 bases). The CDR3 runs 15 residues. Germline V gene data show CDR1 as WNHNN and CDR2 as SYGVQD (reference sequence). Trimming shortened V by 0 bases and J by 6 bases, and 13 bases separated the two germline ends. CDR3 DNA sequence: TGCGCCAGCAGTGAGTCGACAGGCGCAAGGGATACGCAGTATTTT. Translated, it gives CASSESTGARDTQYF.

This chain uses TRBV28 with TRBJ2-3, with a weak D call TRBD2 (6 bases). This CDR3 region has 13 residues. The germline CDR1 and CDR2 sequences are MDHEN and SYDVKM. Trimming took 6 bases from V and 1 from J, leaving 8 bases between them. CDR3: CASRGGGTDTQYF. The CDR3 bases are TGTGCCAGCAGGGGGGGAGGCACAGATACGCAGTATTTT.

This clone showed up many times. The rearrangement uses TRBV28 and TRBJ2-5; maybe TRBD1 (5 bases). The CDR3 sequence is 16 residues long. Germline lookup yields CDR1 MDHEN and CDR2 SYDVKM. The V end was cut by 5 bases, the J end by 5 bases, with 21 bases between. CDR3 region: CASSRRTLGVTETQYF. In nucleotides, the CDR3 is TGTGCCAGCAGTCGCCGGACACTTGGGGTTACGGAGACCCAGTACTTC.

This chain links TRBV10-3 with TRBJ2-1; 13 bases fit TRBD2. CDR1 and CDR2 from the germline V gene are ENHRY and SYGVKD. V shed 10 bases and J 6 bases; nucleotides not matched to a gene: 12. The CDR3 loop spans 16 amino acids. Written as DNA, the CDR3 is TGTGCCACCGGGACTAGCGGGATTGGGTGGGGCAATGAGCAGTTCTTC. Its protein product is CATGTSGIGWGNEQFF.

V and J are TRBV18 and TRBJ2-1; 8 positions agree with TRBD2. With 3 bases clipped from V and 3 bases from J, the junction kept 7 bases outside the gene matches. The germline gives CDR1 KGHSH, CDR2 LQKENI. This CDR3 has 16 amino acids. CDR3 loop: CASSPTATSGYNEQFF. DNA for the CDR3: TGTGCCAGCTCACCGACCGCTACTAGCGGCTACAATGAGCAGTTCTTC. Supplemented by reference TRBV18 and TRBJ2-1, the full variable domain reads NAGVMQNPRHLVRRRGQEARLRCSPMKGHSHVYWYRQLPEEGLKFMVYLQKENIIDESGMPKERFSAEFPKEGPSILRIQQVVRGDSAAYFCASSPTATSGYNEQFFGPGTRLTVL.

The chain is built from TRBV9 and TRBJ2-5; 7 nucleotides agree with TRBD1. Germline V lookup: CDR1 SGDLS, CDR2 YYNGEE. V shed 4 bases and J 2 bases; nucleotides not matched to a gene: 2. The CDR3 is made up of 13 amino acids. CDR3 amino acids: CASSTDRQETQYF. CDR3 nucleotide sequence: TGTGCCAGCAGCACGGACAGGCAAGAGACCCAGTACTTC.

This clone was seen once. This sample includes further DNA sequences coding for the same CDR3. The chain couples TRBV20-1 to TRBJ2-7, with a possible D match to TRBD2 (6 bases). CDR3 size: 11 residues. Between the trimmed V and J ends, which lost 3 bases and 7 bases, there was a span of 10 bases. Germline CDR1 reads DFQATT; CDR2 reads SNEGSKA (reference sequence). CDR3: CSARAGGEQYF. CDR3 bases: TGCAGTGCTAGGGCCGGAGGGGAGCAGTACTTC.

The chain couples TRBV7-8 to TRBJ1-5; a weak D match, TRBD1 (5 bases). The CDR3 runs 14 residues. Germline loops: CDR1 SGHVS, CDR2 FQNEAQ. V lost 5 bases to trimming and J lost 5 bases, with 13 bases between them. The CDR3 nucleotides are TGTGCCAGCAGCCAAGACAGTAGTTATCAGCCCCAGCATTTT. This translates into CASSQDSSYQPQHF.

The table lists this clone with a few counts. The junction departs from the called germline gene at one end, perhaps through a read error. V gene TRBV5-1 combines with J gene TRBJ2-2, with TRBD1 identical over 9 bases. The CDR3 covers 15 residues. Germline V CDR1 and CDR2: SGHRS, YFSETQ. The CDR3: CASSLQGAKTGELFF. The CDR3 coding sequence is TGCGCCAGCAGCCTACAGGGGGCGAAAACCGGGGAGCTGTTTTTT.

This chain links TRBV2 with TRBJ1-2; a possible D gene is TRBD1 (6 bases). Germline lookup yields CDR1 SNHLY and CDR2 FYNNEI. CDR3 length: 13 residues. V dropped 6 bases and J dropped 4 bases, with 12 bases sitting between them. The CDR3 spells CASSRQARYGYTF. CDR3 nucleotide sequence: TGTGCCAGCAGCCGACAGGCTCGCTATGGCTACACCTTC.

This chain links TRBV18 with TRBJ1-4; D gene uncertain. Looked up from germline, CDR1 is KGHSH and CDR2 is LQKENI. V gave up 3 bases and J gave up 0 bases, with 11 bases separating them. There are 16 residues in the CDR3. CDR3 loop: CASSPREAATNEKLFF. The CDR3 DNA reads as TGTGCCAGCTCACCGAGGGAGGCTGCAACTAATGAAAAACTGTTTTTT. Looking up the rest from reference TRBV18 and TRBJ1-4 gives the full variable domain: NAGVMQNPRHLVRRRGQEARLRCSPMKGHSHVYWYRQLPEEGLKFMVYLQKENIIDESGMPKERFSAEFPKEGPSILRIQQVVRGDSAAYFCASSPREAATNEKLFFGSGTQLSVL.

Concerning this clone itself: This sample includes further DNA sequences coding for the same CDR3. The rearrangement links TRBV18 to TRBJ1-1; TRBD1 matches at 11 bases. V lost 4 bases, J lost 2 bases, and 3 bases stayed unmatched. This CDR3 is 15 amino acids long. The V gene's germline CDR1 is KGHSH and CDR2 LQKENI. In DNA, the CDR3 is TGTGCCAGCTCACTTGGGACAGGGGGAAACACTGAAGCTTTCTTT. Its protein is CASSLGTGGNTEAFF.

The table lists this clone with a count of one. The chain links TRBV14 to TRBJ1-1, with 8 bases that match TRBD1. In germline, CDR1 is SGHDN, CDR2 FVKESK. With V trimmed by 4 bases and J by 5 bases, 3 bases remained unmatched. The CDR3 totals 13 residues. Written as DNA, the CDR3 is TGTGCCAGCAGCCGAGACAGGGGAACTGAAGCTTTCTTT. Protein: CASSRDRGTEAFF.

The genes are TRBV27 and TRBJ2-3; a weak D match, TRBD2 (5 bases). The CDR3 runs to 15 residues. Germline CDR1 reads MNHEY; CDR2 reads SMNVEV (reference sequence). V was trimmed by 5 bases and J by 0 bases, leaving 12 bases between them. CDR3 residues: CASSPWRTSTDTQYF. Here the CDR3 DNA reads TGTGCCAGCAGTCCGTGGCGGACTAGCACAGATACGCAGTATTTT.

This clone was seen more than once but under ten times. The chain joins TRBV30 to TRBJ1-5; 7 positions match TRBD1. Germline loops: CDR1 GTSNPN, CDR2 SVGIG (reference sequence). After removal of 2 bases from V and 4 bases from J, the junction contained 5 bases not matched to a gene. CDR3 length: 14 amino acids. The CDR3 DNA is TGTGCCTGGAGTCTGACAGGGAGGAATCAGCCCCAGCATTTT. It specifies CAWSLTGRNQPQHF.

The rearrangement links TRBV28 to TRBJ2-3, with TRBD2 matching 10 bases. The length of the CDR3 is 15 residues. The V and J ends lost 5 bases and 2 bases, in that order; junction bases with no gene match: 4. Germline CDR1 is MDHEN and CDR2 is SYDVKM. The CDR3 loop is CASSLAGAVTDTQYF. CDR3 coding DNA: TGTGCCAGCAGTCTAGCGGGAGCGGTCACAGATACGCAGTATTTT.

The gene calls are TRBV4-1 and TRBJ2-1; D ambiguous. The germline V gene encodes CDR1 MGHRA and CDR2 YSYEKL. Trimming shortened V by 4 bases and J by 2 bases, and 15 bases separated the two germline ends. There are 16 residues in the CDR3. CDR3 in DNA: TGCGCCAGCAGCCGAGAACCGGGCTCCCCCTACAATGAGCAGTTCTTC. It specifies CASSREPGSPYNEQFF.

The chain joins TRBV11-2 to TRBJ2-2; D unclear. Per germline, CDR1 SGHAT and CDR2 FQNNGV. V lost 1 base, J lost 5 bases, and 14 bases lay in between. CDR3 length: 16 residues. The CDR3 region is CASSLAGQALTGELFF. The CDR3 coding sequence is TGTGCCAGCAGCTTAGCGGGTCAGGCTTTGACCGGGGAGCTGTTTTTT.

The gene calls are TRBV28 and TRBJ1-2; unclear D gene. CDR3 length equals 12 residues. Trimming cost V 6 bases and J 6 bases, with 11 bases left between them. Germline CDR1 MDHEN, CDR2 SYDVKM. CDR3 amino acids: CASSTGVNGYTF. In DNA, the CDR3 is TGTGCCAGCAGCACGGGAGTAAATGGCTACACCTTC.